Listed here are 15 T cell receptor beta chains from one sample, sequenced in a study of T cells in Graves' hyperthyroidism and ophthalmopathy. RNA transcripts gave rise to amplified TCR beta CDR3 regions. The primer set for the first-round RT-PCR of the TCR CDR3 was HTBI. One entry per CDR3 protein, called by TCRdb with MiXCR from the multiplex PCR reads. The top ten hold roughly an eighth of the sample, which has approximately 430,000 distinct CDR3 sequences, about 15% seen once. Sequences were obtained from blood. The origin of the receptors is a young man with Graves' ophthalmopathy.

This clonotype is a singleton in its sample. V gene TRBV19 combines with J gene TRBJ2-1; D might be TRBD1 or TRBD2, each matching 5 bases. V was shortened by 8 bases and J by 9 bases, with 23 bases between the two germline ends. Germline CDR1 LNHDA, CDR2 SQIVND (reference sequence). This CDR3 region has 15 residues. The CDR3 sequence is CASSGYPLGTIEQFF. The CDR3 DNA reads as TGTGCCAGTTCGGGGTACCCTCTGGGGACGATTGAGCAGTTCTTC.

This clonotype occurred many times. This chain links TRBV6-1 with TRBJ2-5; the match to TRBD2 covers 12 bases. The germline V gene has CDR1 MNHNS and CDR2 SASEGT. V lost 5 bases and J lost 3; bases outside the gene matches: 7. The CDR3 runs to 16 residues. The CDR3 nucleotides are TGTGCCAGCAGTTACCAGTCTAGCGGGGGGGAAGAGACCCAGTACTTC. Amino acids: CASSYQSSGGEETQYF.

This sequence joins TRBV29-1 and TRBJ1-4, with no clear D. The V gene lost 1 base and the J gene lost 6 bases, with 6 bases spanning the gap. This CDR3 comprises 12 residues. The V gene's germline CDR1 is SQVTM and CDR2 ANQGSEA. In DNA form, the CDR3 reads TGCAGCGTTGAAGTTGCTGATGAAAAACTGTTTTTT. Protein sequence: CSVEVADEKLFF.

This rearrangement joins TRBV9 to TRBJ2-1, with 10 bases matching TRBD1. Unmatched junction bases numbered 13, after V lost 4 bases and J lost 9 bases. The CDR3 spans 16 residues. CDR1 SGDLS and CDR2 YYNGEE come from the germline V gene. The CDR3 reads CASSTRQGARRVEQFF. In DNA form, the CDR3 reads TGTGCCAGCAGCACCCGACAGGGGGCGCGACGGGTTGAGCAGTTCTTC.

This clonotype was observed a handful of times. This chain links TRBV4-1 with TRBJ2-1; TRBD1 matches at 11 bases. The CDR3 totals 14 residues. Per the germline V gene, CDR1 is MGHRA and CDR2 is YSYEKL. Losses at the gene ends were 3 bases for V and 5 bases for J; bases not matched to a gene: 0. The CDR3 protein is CASSQGQGDNEQFF. The CDR3 bases are TGCGCCAGCAGCCAGGGACAGGGGGACAATGAGCAGTTCTTC.

This clonotype was found many times. V is TRBV5-5 and J is TRBJ2-4, with TRBD1 identical over 7 bases. With V trimmed by 10 bases and J by 8 bases, 12 bases remained unmatched. The CDR3 length is 13 residues. Germline V lookup: CDR1 SGHKS, CDR2 YYEKEE (reference sequence). CDR3 residues: CAQIGGRGHIQYF. In DNA form, the CDR3 reads TGTGCCCAGATAGGGGGCAGGGGCCACATTCAGTACTTC.

In its sample, this clonotype was seen many times. This sequence joins TRBV20-1 and TRBJ1-2, with D uncertain. This CDR3 contains 15 residues. With 0 bases removed from V and 0 bases from J, the gap between germline ends came to 11 bases. The V gene's germline CDR1 is DFQATT and CDR2 SNEGSKA (reference sequence). Written as DNA, the CDR3 is TGCAGTGCTAGAGATCGGTGGACCGCTAACTATGGCTACACCTTC. Amino acids: CSARDRWTANYGYTF.

This clonotype was observed at least ten times. The chain employs TRBV12-3 or TRBV12-4 and TRBJ1-3; TRBD1 matches 12 bases. Trimming cost V 5 bases and J 0 bases; bases outside gene matches: 8. This CDR3 contains 18 residues. The CDR3 region is CASSTPGQGASSGNTIYF. CDR3 DNA sequence: TGTGCCAGCAGTACCCCGGGACAGGGGGCCTCCTCTGGAAACACCATATATTTT.

This clonotype was counted ten times or more. The chain uses TRBV6-1 and TRBJ2-5, with no clear D. This CDR3 is built from 11 residues. The V and J ends lost 4 bases and 9 bases respectively, with 9 bases between them. CDR1 is MNHNS and CDR2 is SASEGT in the germline V gene. DNA for the CDR3: TGTGCCAGCAGTGGAGGAAAGGCCCAGTACTTC. Translating gives CASSGGKAQYF.

The table lists this clonotype with many counts. The chain recombines TRBV6-6 with TRBJ2-1, with 8 bases that match TRBD1. J lost 4 bases, V lost 2 bases, and 10 bases had no gene match. The length of the CDR3 is 17 residues. From germline, CDR1 is MNHNY and CDR2 SVGAGI (reference sequence). CDR3 sequence (DNA): TGTGCCAGCAGTTACCTCCTGGTACAGGGGGTTTACAATGAGCAGTTCTTC. Translated, it gives CASSYLLVQGVYNEQFF.

The gene calls are TRBV6-9 and TRBJ2-1, with 8 nucleotides matching TRBD2. Germline-derived CDR1 and CDR2 are MNHGY and SVAAGI. CDR3 length: 17 amino acids. V was clipped by 0 bases and J by 0 bases; unmatched bases: 4. CDR3 loop: CASSYSRGTSSYNEQFF. DNA of the CDR3: TGTGCCAGCAGTTATTCTAGGGGGACTAGCTCCTACAATGAGCAGTTCTTC.

This clonotype was detected ten times or more. The chain joins TRBV10-1 to TRBJ2-7; D gene unclear. The CDR3 runs to 16 residues. V was cut by 3 bases and J by 1 base, with 16 bases left in between. Germline loops: CDR1 WNHNN, CDR2 SYGVQD (reference sequence). CDR3 DNA: TGCGCCAGCAGTGATGCCCCAATTGGAGCGTCCTACGAGCAGTACTTC. This sequence encodes CASSDAPIGASYEQYF.

The sample holds many counts of this clonotype. V gene TRBV5-6 combines with J gene TRBJ1-1, with D possibly TRBD1 on 5 matching bases. CDR3 length: 16 residues. Germline values: CDR1 SGHDT, CDR2 YYEEEE. V was clipped by 3 bases and J by 6 bases, with 21 bases between them. The CDR3 sequence is CASSSVFRVRSPEAFF. The CDR3 DNA sequence: TGTGCCAGCAGCTCCGTCTTCAGGGTACGGAGCCCTGAAGCTTTCTTT.

At least ten counts were recorded for this clonotype. This sequence joins TRBV20-1 and TRBJ1-5, with D possibly TRBD1 on 6 matching bases. The CDR3 loop spans 13 amino acids. Germline V CDR1 and CDR2: DFQATT, SNEGSKA (reference sequence). Trimming took 6 bases from V and 3 from J, leaving 12 bases between them. The CDR3 is CSAGGANNQPQHF. The CDR3 nucleotides read TGCAGTGCGGGGGGCGCAAACAATCAGCCCCAGCATTTT.

This clonotype was observed many times. The chain uses TRBV6-5 and TRBJ2-1; D possibly matches TRBD1 or TRBD2 (5 bases each). The CDR3 covers 11 residues. Germline V gives CDR1 MNHEY, CDR2 SVGAGI. V was cut by 3 bases and J by 9 bases, with 6 bases left in between. Written as DNA, the CDR3 is TGTGCCAGCAGTTATGGGGGTGAGCAGTTCTTC. Translating gives CASSYGGEQFF.